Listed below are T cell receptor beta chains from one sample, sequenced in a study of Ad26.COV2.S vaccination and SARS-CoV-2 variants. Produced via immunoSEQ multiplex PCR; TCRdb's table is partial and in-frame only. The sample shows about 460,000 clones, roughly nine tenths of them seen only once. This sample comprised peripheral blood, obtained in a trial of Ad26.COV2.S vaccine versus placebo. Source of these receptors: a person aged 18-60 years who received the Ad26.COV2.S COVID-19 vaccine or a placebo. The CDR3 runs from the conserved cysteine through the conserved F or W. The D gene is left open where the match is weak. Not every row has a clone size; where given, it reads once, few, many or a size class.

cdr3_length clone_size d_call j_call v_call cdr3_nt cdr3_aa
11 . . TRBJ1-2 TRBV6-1 TGTGCCACCAGGGGTAACTATGGCTACACCTTC CATRGNYGYTF
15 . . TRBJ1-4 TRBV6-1 TGTGCCAGCAGTGATGTGACAGGTCCTAATGAAAAACTGTTTTTT CASSDVTGPNEKLFF
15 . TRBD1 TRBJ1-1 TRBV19 TGTGCCAGTAGACCAGGGGGGAGGTGGAGCACTGAAGCTTTCTTT CASRPGGRWSTEAFF
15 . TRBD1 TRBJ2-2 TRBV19 TGTGCCAGTACCAGGGTGACAGGGTTCACCGGGGAGCTGTTTTTT CASTRVTGFTGELFF
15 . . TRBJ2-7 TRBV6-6 TGTGCCAGCAGTTACTCGGGGCAGTTCTCCTACGAGCAGTACTTC CASSYSGQFSYEQYF
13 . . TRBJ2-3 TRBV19 TGTGCCAGTAGTACCCGGGACCAAGATACGCAGTATTTT CASSTRDQDTQYF
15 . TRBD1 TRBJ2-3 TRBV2 TGTGCCACCTCGAGGGGGACAGGGAGCACAGATACGCAGTATTTT CATSRGTGSTDTQYF
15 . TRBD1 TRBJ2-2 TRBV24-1 TGTGCCACCAGTACAGGGGGCCAGAACACCGGGGAGCTGTTTTTT CATSTGGQNTGELFF
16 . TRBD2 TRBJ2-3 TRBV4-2 TGTGCCAGCAGCCGCGGGGGTCACCCTAGCACAGATACGCAGTATTTT CASSRGGHPSTDTQYF
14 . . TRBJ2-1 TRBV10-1 TGCGCCAGCAGTTCGACAGGACTGGACAATGAGCAGTTCTTC CASSSTGLDNEQFF
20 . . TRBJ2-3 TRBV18 TGTGCCAGCTCACCACCTCCTTCCGGGACTCTTGAACCAGACACAGATACGCAGTATTTT CASSPPPSGTLEPDTDTQYF
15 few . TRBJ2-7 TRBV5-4 TGTGCCAGCAGCTTCTTGGAGCGGGCATCCTACGAGCAGTACTTC CASSFLERASYEQYF
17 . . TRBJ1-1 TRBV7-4 TGTGCCAGCAGCTTATTGGGGTCCGCAGGGGCGAACACTGAAGCTTTCTTT CASSLLGSAGANTEAFF
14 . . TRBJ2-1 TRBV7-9 TGTGCCAGCAGCTTAGCTCTAGTCGGGCTTGAGCAGTTCTTC CASSLALVGLEQFF
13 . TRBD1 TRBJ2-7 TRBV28 TGTGCCAGCAGCCGACAGGGCTACTACGAGCAGTACTTC CASSRQGYYEQYF
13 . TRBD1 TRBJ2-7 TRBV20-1 TGCAGTGCTAGTGGGGACAGGGACTACGAGCAGTACTTC CSASGDRDYEQYF
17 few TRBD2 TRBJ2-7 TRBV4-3 TGCGCCAGCAGCCAAGATTTCCCCCCAGCGGGGGCCTACGAGCAGTACTTC CASSQDFPPAGAYEQYF
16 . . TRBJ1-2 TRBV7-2 TGTGCCAGCAGTTCAATCGGGACTTCCGGGGAGTATGGCTACACCTTC CASSSIGTSGEYGYTF
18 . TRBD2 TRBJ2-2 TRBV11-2 TGTGCCAGCAGCCAACCCGGACTAGCGGGAGATGGCACCGGGGAGCTGTTTTTT CASSQPGLAGDGTGELFF
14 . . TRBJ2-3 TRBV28 TGTGCCAGCGGCGCAGCGGAGCTTTTGGATACGCAGTATTTT CASGAAELLDTQYF
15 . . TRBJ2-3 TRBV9 TGTGCCAGCAGCGTAAGCGGATCTGGGGGAGATACGCAGTATTTT CASSVSGSGGDTQYF
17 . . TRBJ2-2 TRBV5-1 TGCGCCAGCAGCTTGGAAGGTCTAGGACTGAACACCGGGGAGCTGTTTTTT CASSLEGLGLNTGELFF
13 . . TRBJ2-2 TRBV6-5 TGTGCCAGCAGGATACAGAACACCGGGGAGCTGTTTTTT CASRIQNTGELFF
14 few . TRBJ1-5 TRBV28 TGTGCCAGCAGCCCCATACAGGGAGTTAAGCCCCAGCATTTT CASSPIQGVKPQHF
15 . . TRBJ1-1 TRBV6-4 TGTGCCAGCAGACCCTCAAGCACGTTGAACACTGAAGCTTTCTTT CASRPSSTLNTEAFF
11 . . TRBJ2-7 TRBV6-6 TGTGCAGCTGGGGCCCCTTACGAGCAGTACTTC CAAGAPYEQYF
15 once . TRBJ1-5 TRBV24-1 TGTGCCACCAGTGAACCGGGACTTACAAATCAGCCCCAGCATTTT CATSEPGLTNQPQHF
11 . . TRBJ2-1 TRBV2 TGTGCCAGCAGTGCGGGGAATGAGCAGTTCTTC CASSAGNEQFF
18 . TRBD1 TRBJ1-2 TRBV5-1 TGCGCCAGCAGCTTGGTGGTCGGGACAGGATCCCCTAACTATGGCTACACCTTC CASSLVVGTGSPNYGYTF
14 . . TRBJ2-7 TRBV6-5 TGTGCCAGCAGCCTCCGGGACGGAGTGTACGAGCAGTACTTC CASSLRDGVYEQYF
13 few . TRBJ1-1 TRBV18 TGTGCCAGCTCACCCCGGGCGGACACTGAAGCTTTCTTT CASSPRADTEAFF
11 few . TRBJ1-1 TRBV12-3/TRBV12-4 TGTGCCAGCAGCGTCCGGTCTGAAGCTTTCTTT CASSVRSEAFF
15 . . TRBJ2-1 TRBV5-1 TGCGCCAGCAGCCCTAGGGACACGACCTACAATGAGCAGTTCTTC CASSPRDTTYNEQFF
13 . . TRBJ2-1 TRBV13 TGTGCCAGCAGCTGGGGACTTTACAATGAGCAGTTCTTC CASSWGLYNEQFF
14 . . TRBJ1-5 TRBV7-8 TGTGCCAGCAGCTTAGACCATAGCAATCAGCCCCAGCATTTT CASSLDHSNQPQHF
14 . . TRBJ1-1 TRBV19 TGTGCCAGTAGTCGAGGGCAACCGAACACTGAAGCTTTCTTT CASSRGQPNTEAFF
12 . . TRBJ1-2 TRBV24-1 TGTGCCACCAGTGATTATAACTATGGCTACACCTTC CATSDYNYGYTF
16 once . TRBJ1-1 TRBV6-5 TGTGCCAGCAGTTATGGTTTATGGGGGCGGAACACTGAAGCTTTCTTT CASSYGLWGRNTEAFF
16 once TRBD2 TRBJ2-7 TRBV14 TGTGCCAGCAGCCAAGGGCATACTAGCGGGGCTTGGGAGCAGTACTTC CASSQGHTSGAWEQYF
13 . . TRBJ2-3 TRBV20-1 TGCAGTGCTAGTACTGGGGCCCCAGATACGCAGTATTTT CSASTGAPDTQYF
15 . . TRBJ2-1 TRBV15 TGTGCCACCAGCGAGGCACAAAACTCCTACAATGAGCAGTTCTTC CATSEAQNSYNEQFF
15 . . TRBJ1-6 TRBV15 TGTGCCACCAGCAGAGTAAGCTCCTATAATTCACCCCTCCACTTT CATSRVSSYNSPLHF
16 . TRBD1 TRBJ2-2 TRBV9 TGTGCCAGCAGCGTGGTCAGGGGGACGAACACCGGGGAGCTGTTTTTT CASSVVRGTNTGELFF
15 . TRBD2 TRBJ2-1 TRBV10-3 TGTGCCATCAGCGCAGGGACTAGCGGGACTAATGAGCAGTTCTTC CAISAGTSGTNEQFF
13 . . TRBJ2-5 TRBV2 TGTGCCAGCCTCCGGGACTACCAAGAGACCCAGTACTTC CASLRDYQETQYF
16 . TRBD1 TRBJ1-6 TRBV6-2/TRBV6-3 TGTGCCAGCAGTCTAACAGGGGGCGCGGGGAATTCACCCCTCCACTTT CASSLTGGAGNSPLHF
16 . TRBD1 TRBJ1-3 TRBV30 TGTGCCTGGAGGGTAGACAGGGCCAAACCCCGAAACACCATATATTTT CAWRVDRAKPRNTIYF
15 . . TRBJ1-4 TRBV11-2 TGTGCCAGCAGCTCAACAGGGATGACTAATGAAAAACTGTTTTTT CASSSTGMTNEKLFF
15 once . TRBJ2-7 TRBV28 TGTGCCAGCAGCTCATACCGGGAACCCTCCTACGAGCAGTACTTC CASSSYREPSYEQYF
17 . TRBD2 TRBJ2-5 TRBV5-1 TGCGCCAGCAGCTTGGAGAAGCGGGGGGCCGTCCAAGAGACCCAGTACTTC CASSLEKRGAVQETQYF
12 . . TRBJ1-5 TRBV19 TGTGCCAGTAAAGTGTTGAACCAGCCCCAGCATTTT CASKVLNQPQHF
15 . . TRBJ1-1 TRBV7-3 TGTGCCAGCAGCCCCCACGACAGATGGAACACTGAAGCTTTCTTT CASSPHDRWNTEAFF
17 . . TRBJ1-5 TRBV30 TGTGCCTGGAGTGTTTTGGGGCCAGGGAAGAGCAATCAGCCCCAGCATTTT CAWSVLGPGKSNQPQHF
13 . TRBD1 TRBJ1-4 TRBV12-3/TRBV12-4 TGTGCCAGCAGTTCAGGCAGGGGGAAAAAACTGTTTTTT CASSSGRGKKLFF
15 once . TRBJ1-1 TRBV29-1 TGCAGCGTTGAGAAGTGGCGACAGGACCACACTGAAGCTTTCTTT CSVEKWRQDHTEAFF
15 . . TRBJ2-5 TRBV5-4 TGTGCCAGCACCCAACTTGGGGTACCCGGAGAGACCCAGTACTTC CASTQLGVPGETQYF
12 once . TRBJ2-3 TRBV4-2 TGTGCCAGCAGCCCTCGGTGGGATACGCAGTATTTT CASSPRWDTQYF